This T cell receptor beta chain originates from a study of CD8+ T cells in alopecia areata. Extraction of RNA preceded its reverse transcription into cDNA, which served as the sequencing template. The protocol was immunoSEQ multiplex PCR, while the TCRdb copy is restricted to in-frame clones and leaves out a portion. The table shows 70,000 to 95,000 clones, with 45% to 60% occurring only once. This CDR3 spans 14 amino acids. CDR1 is MNHEY, CDR2 SVGAGI, per germline. V lost 0 bases to trimming and J lost 1 base, with 6 bases between them. This clone showed up just a few times. Its antigen is unknown. The same CDR3 can be traced to other DNA sequences in this sample. Study-wide results and limits: Affected lesional scalp, above all in alopecia totalis/universalis, was more clonal than normal scalp.

The chain couples TRBV6-5 to TRBJ1-1; no clear D gene. The receptor comes from a human donor with alopecia areata. Sequences were obtained from NKG2D-high CD8+ T cells sorted from blood. The CDR3 loop reads CASSYSNRNTEAFF. CDR3 DNA: TGTGCCAGCAGTTACTCGAACAGGAACACTGAAGCTTTCTTT.